This is a list of T cell receptor beta chains from one sample in a study of cytomegalovirus exposure and HLA in healthy donors. Clones were sequenced by immunoSEQ multiplex PCR, and TCRdb holds only the in-frame ones, with some missing. The data show over 80,000 clones, with around 80% seen just once and about a sixth held by the top ten. The sample was PBMCs. These receptors all come from a man in his 60s in good health and CMV-seropositive. The CDR3 runs from the conserved cysteine through the conserved F or W. The order of the fields is clone size, D gene, V gene, J gene, CDR3 protein, CDR3 DNA. The D gene is left open where the match is weak. Not every row has a clone size; where given, it reads once, few, many or a size class.

clone size: -
D gene: TRBD1
V gene: TRBV18
J gene: TRBJ1-2
CDR3 protein: CASSPDRDYGYTF
CDR3 DNA: TGTGCCAGCTCACCGGACAGGGACTATGGCTACACCTTC

clone size: -
D gene: -
V gene: TRBV19
J gene: TRBJ2-1
CDR3 protein: CASSIQGFGEQFF
CDR3 DNA: TGTGCCAGTAGTATTCAGGGGTTCGGTGAGCAGTTCTTC

clone size: -
D gene: TRBD1
V gene: TRBV30
J gene: TRBJ2-7
CDR3 protein: CASGQGPYEQYF
CDR3 DNA: TGTGCCTCCGGACAGGGACCCTACGAGCAGTACTTC

clone size: few
D gene: -
V gene: TRBV5-1
J gene: TRBJ2-6
CDR3 protein: CASSSGSSGANVLTF
CDR3 DNA: TGCGCCAGCAGCTCAGGCTCCTCTGGGGCCAACGTCCTGACTTTC

clone size: -
D gene: -
V gene: TRBV6-5
J gene: TRBJ2-7
CDR3 protein: CASSYLDRPLGEQYF
CDR3 DNA: TGTGCCAGCAGTTACTTGGACAGACCTCTGGGCGAGCAGTACTTC

clone size: -
D gene: TRBD1
V gene: TRBV7-6
J gene: TRBJ1-1
CDR3 protein: CASSGTVSGTVNTEAFF
CDR3 DNA: TGTGCCAGCAGCGGAACCGTCTCCGGGACAGTGAACACTGAAGCTTTCTTT

clone size: -
D gene: TRBD1
V gene: TRBV19
J gene: TRBJ1-5
CDR3 protein: CASTHGQDYSNQPQHF
CDR3 DNA: TGTGCCAGTACGCATGGACAGGATTATAGCAATCAGCCCCAGCATTTT

clone size: once
D gene: -
V gene: TRBV9
J gene: TRBJ2-1
CDR3 protein: CASSVVESDEQFF
CDR3 DNA: TGTGCCAGCAGCGTAGTGGAGAGTGATGAGCAGTTCTTC

clone size: -
D gene: -
V gene: TRBV5-5
J gene: TRBJ2-4
CDR3 protein: CASSLTGIRALAKNIQYF
CDR3 DNA: TGTGCCAGCAGCCTTACAGGGATCCGTGCCCTAGCCAAAAACATTCAGTACTTC

clone size: few
D gene: -
V gene: TRBV4-3
J gene: TRBJ2-1
CDR3 protein: CASSQTSTAYNEQFF
CDR3 DNA: TGCGCCAGCAGCCAGACATCGACAGCCTACAATGAGCAGTTCTTC

clone size: -
D gene: -
V gene: TRBV4-2
J gene: TRBJ2-7
CDR3 protein: CASSQDFGGYEQYF
CDR3 DNA: TGTGCCAGCAGCCAAGATTTTGGGGGCTACGAGCAGTACTTC

clone size: -
D gene: TRBD1
V gene: TRBV6-1
J gene: TRBJ1-2
CDR3 protein: CASRQTGGAGGYTF
CDR3 DNA: TGTGCCAGCAGGCAGACAGGGGGCGCGGGAGGCTACACCTTC

clone size: -
D gene: -
V gene: TRBV6-4
J gene: TRBJ1-3
CDR3 protein: CASSDGAQASGNTIYF
CDR3 DNA: TGTGCCAGCAGTGACGGAGCACAGGCGTCTGGAAACACCATATATTTT

clone size: -
D gene: TRBD1
V gene: TRBV2
J gene: TRBJ1-5
CDR3 protein: CASSEGRPRGLMTYQPQHF
CDR3 DNA: TGTGCCAGCAGTGAAGGGAGACCTAGGGGGCTCATGACTTATCAGCCCCAGCATTTT

clone size: -
D gene: -
V gene: TRBV9
J gene: TRBJ2-5
CDR3 protein: CASSVEGGVGQETQYF
CDR3 DNA: TGTGCCAGCAGCGTAGAGGGGGGGGTGGGGCAAGAGACCCAGTACTTC

clone size: -
D gene: -
V gene: TRBV11-2
J gene: TRBJ1-1
CDR3 protein: CASSSFRGKNTEAFF
CDR3 DNA: TGTGCCAGCAGTTCCTTTCGAGGGAAGAACACTGAAGCTTTCTTT

clone size: once
D gene: -
V gene: TRBV27
J gene: TRBJ1-4
CDR3 protein: CASAGTLRFNEKLFF
CDR3 DNA: TGTGCCAGCGCCGGGACACTTCGCTTTAATGAAAAACTGTTTTTT

clone size: -
D gene: TRBD2
V gene: TRBV29-1
J gene: TRBJ2-1
CDR3 protein: CSVVGAGGRNEQFF
CDR3 DNA: TGCAGCGTTGTTGGGGCGGGGGGGCGAAATGAGCAGTTCTTC

clone size: -
D gene: -
V gene: TRBV7-9
J gene: TRBJ1-3
CDR3 protein: CASSHRDRGNTIYF
CDR3 DNA: TGTGCCAGCAGCCACCGAGACAGGGGAAACACCATATATTTT

clone size: few
D gene: -
V gene: TRBV30
J gene: TRBJ1-6
CDR3 protein: CAWKEGNSPLHF
CDR3 DNA: TGTGCCTGGAAGGAGGGTAATTCACCCCTCCACTTT

clone size: -
D gene: -
V gene: TRBV7-9
J gene: TRBJ2-1
CDR3 protein: CASSFGAGSFRRNEQFF
CDR3 DNA: TGTGCCAGCAGCTTTGGAGCGGGCTCATTTAGGAGGAATGAGCAGTTCTTC

clone size: -
D gene: -
V gene: TRBV27
J gene: TRBJ2-7
CDR3 protein: CASSPWGDSYEQYF
CDR3 DNA: TGTGCCAGCAGTCCATGGGGGGACAGCTACGAGCAGTACTTC

clone size: -
D gene: -
V gene: TRBV7-6
J gene: TRBJ2-7
CDR3 protein: CASSSNGYEQYF
CDR3 DNA: TGTGCCAGCAGCTCCAACGGCTACGAGCAGTACTTC

clone size: -
D gene: TRBD1
V gene: TRBV7-6
J gene: TRBJ2-1
CDR3 protein: CASSLGSGTGLFF
CDR3 DNA: TGTGCCAGCAGCTTAGGCTCCGGGACAGGTCTGTTCTTC

clone size: -
D gene: -
V gene: TRBV25-1
J gene: TRBJ2-3
CDR3 protein: CASSKGIGQTSTDTQYF
CDR3 DNA: TGTGCCAGCAGTAAAGGGATCGGACAGACTAGCACAGATACGCAGTATTTT

clone size: -
D gene: TRBD1
V gene: TRBV2
J gene: TRBJ1-6
CDR3 protein: CASNQDRNHSPLHF
CDR3 DNA: TGTGCCAGCAACCAGGACAGGAACCATTCGCCCCTCCACTTT

clone size: few
D gene: TRBD2
V gene: TRBV7-9
J gene: TRBJ2-2
CDR3 protein: CASSPAGSGGAGELFF
CDR3 DNA: TGTGCCAGCAGCCCAGCGGGCAGCGGGGGGGCCGGGGAGCTGTTTTTT

clone size: -
D gene: TRBD1
V gene: TRBV6-5
J gene: TRBJ1-6
CDR3 protein: CASSPTGVNSPLHF
CDR3 DNA: TGTGCCAGCAGTCCTACAGGGGTAAATTCACCCCTCCACTTT